The 21 T cell receptor beta chains in this list originate from one sample, sequenced in a study of identical twins. TCRdb re-called the 5' RACE reads with MiXCR, one entry per CDR3 protein. This table holds around 280,000 distinct CDR3 sequences, about 8.3% found once. These data were also filed under a second study, of yellow fever vaccine responses in identical twins.

The sequenced sample was memory (CD45RO+) T cells sorted from blood. These receptors originate from a woman between 18 and 29 years old in good health.

This clonotype was observed many times. This sequence joins TRBV5-1 and TRBJ1-1, with D unclear. V gave up 4 bases and J gave up 4 bases, with 17 bases separating them. Per the germline V gene, CDR1 is SGHRS and CDR2 is YFSETQ. CDR3 size: 15 residues. The DNA of the CDR3 is TGCGCCAGCAGCACCTACCAGGTTGATGGCACTGAAGCTTTCTTT. Translating gives CASSTYQVDGTEAFF.

This clonotype was picked up a small number of times. The V call is TRBV28, the J call TRBJ2-3; 8 positions match TRBD2. The V and J ends lost 6 bases and 0 bases, in that order; junction bases with no gene match: 8. This CDR3 contains 16 residues. Germline values: CDR1 MDHEN, CDR2 SYDVKM. This CDR3 reads CASSPAGGLSTDTQYF. CDR3 DNA sequence: TGTGCCAGCAGCCCGGCGGGGGGCCTTAGCACAGATACGCAGTATTTT.

Ten or more counts support this clonotype. The chain employs TRBV7-8 and TRBJ2-2; a weak D match, TRBD1 (5 bases). V was clipped by 6 bases and J by 7 bases, with 18 bases between them. This CDR3 contains 15 residues. CDR1 and CDR2 from the germline V gene are SGHVS and FQNEAQ. CDR3 DNA: TGTGCCAGCAGTTCAAGGGGCCGTAAAGACGGGGAGCTGTTTTTT. The encoded protein is CASSSRGRKDGELFF.

In its sample, this clonotype was seen many times. This sequence joins TRBV27 and TRBJ1-2; unclear D gene. CDR3 length equals 13 residues. Trimming removed 2 bases at V and 2 bases at J, with 6 bases between. From germline, CDR1 is MNHEY and CDR2 SMNVEV (reference sequence). The DNA for the CDR3 is TGTGCCAGCAGTTTAGGCGGCAACTATGGCTACACCTTC. Its translation: CASSLGGNYGYTF.

The chain joins TRBV12-5 to TRBJ1-1; D call uncertain. Trimming stripped 0 bases from V and 0 bases from J, with 5 bases between. The CDR3 runs 14 residues. Germline CDR1 is LGHNT and CDR2 is FRNRAP. CDR3 coding DNA: TGTGCTAGTGGTTTGGTATTCATGAACACTGAAGCTTTCTTT. The encoded protein is CASGLVFMNTEAFF.

The J gene is TRBJ2-7, the V gene TRBV19; D remains ambiguous. Trimming took off 1 base at V and 4 bases at J, with 14 bases between the two ends. The CDR3 is 15 amino acids. CDR1 is LNHDA and CDR2 is SQIVND in the germline V gene (reference sequence). The CDR3 DNA sequence: TGTGCCAGTAGTATAGGCGGCAGTGGGATTTACGAGCAGTACTTC. Amino acids: CASSIGGSGIYEQYF.

This clonotype was detected ten times or more. The CDR3, as DNA: TGCGCCAGCAGCCAATTAGCGGGAGGGTTCCCCGGGGAGCTGTTTTTT. Protein product: CASSQLAGGFPGELFF. This chain links TRBV4-1 with TRBJ2-2, with 11 nucleotides matching TRBD2. The CDR3 length is 16 residues. Germline-derived CDR1 and CDR2 are MGHRA and YSYEKL. V gave up 2 bases and J gave up 6 bases; unmatched junction bases: 5.

This sequence joins TRBV28 and TRBJ2-5, with a possible D match to TRBD2 (5 bases). The germline V gene has CDR1 MDHEN and CDR2 SYDVKM. V shed 2 bases and J shed 4 bases, with 8 bases lying between them. The CDR3 is 13 amino acids. The CDR3 here is CASSLRTPETQYF. Written as DNA, the CDR3 is TGTGCCAGCAGTTTAAGGACTCCAGAGACCCAGTACTTC. Looking up the rest from reference TRBV28 and TRBJ2-5 gives the full variable domain: DVKVTQSSRYLVKRTGEKVFLECVQDMDHENMFWYRQDPGLGLRLIYFSYDVKMKEKGDIPEGYSVSREKKERFSLILESASTNQTSMYLCASSLRTPETQYFGPGTRLLVL.

This chain joins TRBV28 and TRBJ2-6, with unresolved D. V lost 4 bases to trimming and J lost 0 bases, with 7 bases between them. In germline, CDR1 is MDHEN, CDR2 SYDVKM. This CDR3 has 15 amino acids. The DNA for the CDR3 is TGTGCCAGCAGTTCACCCCCCTCTGGGGCCAACGTCCTGACTTTC. Protein product: CASSSPPSGANVLTF.

The chain uses TRBV7-9 and TRBJ2-1; D remains ambiguous. The CDR3 is 13 residues long. The V end lost 4 bases, the J end lost 10 bases, and 14 bases lay between the germline ends. Germline V gene sequence: CDR1 SEHNR, CDR2 FQNEAQ (reference sequence). CDR3 loop: CASSSRALGEQFF. The CDR3 DNA reads as TGTGCCAGCAGCTCCCGGGCCCTCGGGGAGCAGTTCTTC.

This chain links TRBV3-1 with TRBJ1-6; possibly TRBD1 for D (5 bases). The CDR3 is 15 amino acids. Trimming stripped 6 bases from V and 2 bases from J, with 11 bases between. Germline V gene lookup returns CDR1 LGHDT and CDR2 YNNKEL (reference sequence). The CDR3, as DNA: TGTGCCAGCAGTGGGGGATCTGCCTATAATTCACCCCTCCACTTT. Amino acid sequence: CASSGGSAYNSPLHF. Together with reference TRBV3-1 and TRBJ1-6, the CDR3 gives the full variable domain: DTAVSQTPKYLVTQMGNDKSIKCEQNLGHDTMYWYKQDSKKFLKIMFSYNNKELIINETVPNRFSPKSPDKAHLNLHINSLELGDSAVYFCASSGGSAYNSPLHFGNGTRLTVT.

V and J are TRBV20-1 and TRBJ2-2, with a possible D match to TRBD2 (6 bases). V was trimmed by 3 bases and J by 1 base, leaving 15 bases between them. The CDR3 runs 16 residues. CDR1 DFQATT and CDR2 SNEGSKA come from the germline V gene (reference sequence). The CDR3 loop reads CSASGPVGGNTGELFF. In nucleotides, the CDR3 is TGCAGTGCTAGTGGTCCAGTCGGGGGGAACACCGGGGAGCTGTTTTTT.

This clonotype was detected only a few times. The V gene is TRBV20-1, the J gene TRBJ2-3; 8 bases map to TRBD2. This CDR3 spans 15 amino acids. CDR1 is DFQATT and CDR2 is SNEGSKA in the germline V gene (reference sequence). V shed 4 bases and J 3 bases; nucleotides not matched to a gene: 9. DNA for the CDR3: TGCAGTGCTAAGCAGGCGGGACTAGTAACAGATACGCAGTATTTT. Amino acids: CSAKQAGLVTDTQYF.

The CDR3 spells CSASSPGGSYNEQFF. The DNA for the CDR3 is TGCAGTGCTAGTTCTCCGGGAGGCTCCTACAATGAGCAGTTCTTC. The chain couples TRBV20-1 to TRBJ2-1; 7 nucleotides align to TRBD2. Germline V CDR1 and CDR2: DFQATT, SNEGSKA (reference sequence). V shed 3 bases, J shed 0 bases, and the junction held 5 bases outside the gene matches. There are 15 residues in the CDR3.

This clonotype was seen at least ten times. The J gene is TRBJ1-2, the V gene TRBV10-2, with TRBD1 matching 8 bases. The CDR3 contains 15 residues. V lost 6 bases to trimming and J lost 6 bases; unmatched junction nucleotides: 12. Germline V gives CDR1 WSHSY, CDR2 SAAADI. In DNA form, the CDR3 reads TGCGCCAGCAGAGCGACGGGACAGGTTTCGGATGGCTACACCTTC. The encoded protein is CASRATGQVSDGYTF.

This clonotype was recorded many times. This rearrangement joins TRBV21-1 to TRBJ1-1; the D call in the table, TRBD1, was not verified against the DNA. TRBV21-1 corresponds to a pseudogene. This CDR3 has 12 amino acids. The CDR3 region is CASSKGQAEAFF. Written as DNA, the CDR3 is TGTGCCAGCAGCAAGGGACAGGCTGAAGCTTTCTTT.

At least ten counts were recorded for this clonotype. Its ends do not fully match the called genes, so a read error is possible. The chain links TRBV7-8 to TRBJ2-3, with TRBD1 identical over 7 bases. Germline V gene lookup returns CDR1 SGHVS and CDR2 FQNEAQ. CDR3 size: 14 residues. CDR3 nucleotide sequence: TGTGCCAGCAGCTTAGCGACAGGGCCGGGAAGGACGACTTTT. This codes for CASSLATGPGRTTF.

This chain uses TRBV27 with TRBJ2-2; D uncertain. Germline loops: CDR1 MNHEY, CDR2 SMNVEV (reference sequence). The CDR3 is made up of 12 amino acids. V was trimmed by 5 bases and J by 11 bases, leaving 12 bases between them. CDR3 loop: CASSSDTEELFF. CDR3 DNA sequence: TGTGCCAGCAGTAGTGACACCGAAGAGCTGTTTTTT.

This clonotype was detected ten times or more. V usage is TRBV10-3 and J usage is TRBJ2-3, with 7 bases matching TRBD2. Germline V gene sequence: CDR1 ENHRY, CDR2 SYGVKD. V shed 4 bases and J 2 bases; nucleotides not matched to a gene: 6. The CDR3 runs 15 residues. Here the CDR3 reads CAISVTGGITDTQYF. In DNA, the CDR3 is TGTGCCATCAGTGTGACGGGGGGAATCACAGATACGCAGTATTTT.

This clonotype has a count of ten or more. The gene calls are TRBV4-2 and TRBJ1-6, with D possibly TRBD1 on 5 matching bases. V was shortened by 1 base and J by 7 bases, with 11 bases between the two germline ends. Germline CDR1 LGHNA, CDR2 YNFKEQ. This CDR3 spans 15 amino acids. This CDR3 reads CASSQGDYQNSPLHF. CDR3 DNA: TGTGCCAGCAGCCAAGGGGACTACCAAAATTCACCCCTCCACTTT.

This clonotype showed up just a few times. V usage is TRBV20-1 and J usage is TRBJ2-1, with D maybe TRBD1 (6 bases). Trimming took off 4 bases at V and 4 bases at J, with 20 bases between the two ends. The CDR3 is 16 residues long. Per germline, CDR1 DFQATT and CDR2 SNEGSKA (reference sequence). The CDR3 is CSAKGLTGQLYNEQFF. In DNA form, the CDR3 reads TGCAGTGCTAAGGGCCTAACAGGACAGCTATACAATGAGCAGTTCTTC.